The 3 T cell receptor beta chains listed next were all sequenced from one sample in a study of cytomegalovirus exposure and HLA in healthy donors. Generated by immunoSEQ multiplex PCR, the TCRdb table keeps only in-frame clones and is missing some. The table includes a few hundred thousand clones, roughly 88% detected once. The source material was PBMCs. Every receptor here comes from a woman aged 18-30 years in good health and CMV-seronegative.

This clone was counted a single time. This chain links TRBV11-2 with TRBJ2-7; 7 bases map to TRBD1. The CDR3 spans 15 residues. CDR1 and CDR2 (germline): SGHAT, FQNNGV. The junction had 6 bases not matched to a gene; V was cut back by 1 base and J by 3 bases. The CDR3: CASSLGPGQDYEQYF. The CDR3 region has the DNA TGTGCCAGCAGCTTAGGTCCTGGACAGGACTACGAGCAGTACTTC.

J is TRBJ1-5 and V is TRBV5-6; TRBD1 might be the D (6 bases). CDR1 SGHDT and CDR2 YYEEEE come from the germline V gene. This CDR3 comprises 15 residues. Trimming removed 5 bases at V and 4 bases at J, with 16 bases between. The DNA of the CDR3 is TGTGCCAGCAGTTCCGTCGCAGGGGAGAATCAGCCCCAGCATTTT. Protein sequence: CASSSVAGENQPQHF.

The rearrangement joins TRBV27 to TRBJ2-3; D remains unclear. V was cut by 3 bases and J by 4 bases, with 8 bases left in between. The germline CDR1 and CDR2 sequences are MNHEY and SMNVEV (reference sequence). This CDR3 spans 13 amino acids. The CDR3 spells CASSFPRADTQYF. The CDR3 bases are TGTGCCAGCAGTTTCCCACGGGCAGATACGCAGTATTTT.